The 16 T cell receptor beta chains below come from one sample, sequenced in a study of monozygotic twins with inflammatory bowel disease. TCRdb reprocessed the 5' RACE reads, keeping one entry per CDR3 protein, no DNA. This sample lists about 300,000 distinct CDR3 sequences; its ten largest clones have 5.6%. The sample taken for sequencing was blood. The receptors originated from a human donor with ulcerative colitis or Crohn's disease, or a healthy co-twin of an affected twin (not recorded which).

This chain connects TRBV24-1 to TRBJ2-7. CDR1 is KGHDR, CDR2 SFDVKD, per germline. The CDR3 has 13 residues. CDR3 sequence: CATSDQVSYEQYF.

This chain connects TRBV15 to TRBJ2-1; without DNA, the TCRdb call of TRBD1 cannot be checked. This CDR3 comprises 15 residues. Germline V gene data show CDR1 as LNHNV and CDR2 as YYDKDF (reference sequence). CDR3 protein: CATSSFRDSYNEQFF. Full variable domain (rest looked up from reference TRBV15 and TRBJ2-1): DAMVIQNPRYQVTQFGKPVTLSCSQTLNHNVMYWYQQKSSQAPKLLFHYYDKDFNNEADTPDNFQSRRPNTSFCFLDIRSPGLGDTAMYLCATSSFRDSYNEQFFGPGTRLTVL.

This sequence joins TRBV7-7 and TRBJ2-7; TCRdb gives TRBD1 as the D gene, but with no DNA this cannot be confirmed. This CDR3 contains 13 residues. Germline assignment: CDR1 SSHAT and CDR2 FNYEAQ (reference sequence). CDR3 residues: CASSYGTGGEQYF. The full variable domain, completed using reference TRBV7-7 and TRBJ2-7, is GAGVSQSPRYKVTKRGQDVTLRCDPISSHATLYWYQQALGQGPEFLTYFNYEAQPDKSGLPSDRFSAERPEGSISTLTIQRTEQRDSAMYRCASSYGTGGEQYFGPGTRLTVT.

J is TRBJ2-2 and V is TRBV7-2; lacking DNA, the TRBD1 call made by TCRdb goes unchecked. Germline CDR1 and CDR2: SGHTA and FQGNSA. This CDR3 is built from 15 residues. This CDR3 is CASSLGSRNTGELFF.

The chain has TRBV28 and TRBJ2-3; TCRdb calls TRBD1, which cannot be checked without DNA. Germline-derived CDR1 and CDR2 are MDHEN and SYDVKM. The CDR3 extends over 15 amino acids. This chain's CDR3 is CASSLDRGWTDTQYF.

This chain links TRBV6-2 or TRBV6-3 with TRBJ1-5; the D gene TCRdb calls, TRBD1, cannot be checked with no DNA. Germline CDR1 MNHEY, CDR2 SVGEGT. The CDR3 is 15 amino acids. The CDR3 loop is CASSYYGTGPQPQHF.

V is TRBV12-3 or TRBV12-4 and J is TRBJ2-3; the D gene TCRdb calls, TRBD1, cannot be checked with no DNA. The CDR3 spans 15 residues. CDR3 in amino acids: CASSLVRGGTDTQYF.

This rearrangement joins TRBV6-5 to TRBJ1-2; TCRdb outputs TRBD1, but without DNA this stays unchecked. The length of the CDR3 is 19 residues. Germline values: CDR1 MNHEY, CDR2 SVGAGI. CDR3: CASSYYSGGTGGPNYGYTF.

The CDR3 sequence: CASSLGPPEVFF. The rearrangement links TRBV5-4 to TRBJ1-1. The V gene's germline CDR1 is SGHNT and CDR2 YYREEE (reference sequence). CDR3 length: 12 amino acids.

The V call is TRBV29-1, the J call TRBJ2-1; TCRdb designates TRBD2, a call that cannot be tested without DNA. Per germline, CDR1 SQVTM and CDR2 ANQGSEA. The CDR3 is 13 amino acids. CDR3 residues: CSARTSGGAEQFF.

The rearrangement joins TRBV30 to TRBJ1-5; TCRdb designates TRBD1, a call that cannot be tested without DNA. This CDR3 comprises 15 residues. Germline-derived CDR1 and CDR2 are GTSNPN and SVGIG (reference sequence). The CDR3: CAWSVGQGAYQPQHF.

The J gene is TRBJ2-1, the V gene TRBV7-3; the TRBD2 assignment by TCRdb is unverifiable without DNA. CDR3 length equals 13 residues. Germline loops: CDR1 SGHTA, CDR2 FQGTGA. This chain's CDR3 is CASNTGGNNEQFF.

The V and J genes are TRBV3-1 and TRBJ2-2. CDR1 LGHDT and CDR2 YNNKEL come from the germline V gene (reference sequence). This CDR3 contains 16 residues. The CDR3 spells CASSPVSSVRTGELFF.

V usage is TRBV25-1 and J usage is TRBJ1-6. The germline V gene has CDR1 MGHDK and CDR2 SYGVNS. This CDR3 is 16 amino acids long. This chain's CDR3 is CASISPTNFLNSPLHF.

The V gene is TRBV5-4, the J gene TRBJ1-1. The CDR3 is 15 residues long. Germline lookup yields CDR1 SGHNT and CDR2 YYREEE (reference sequence). The CDR3 region is CASSLPKQRNTEAFF.

This rearrangement joins TRBV20-1 to TRBJ2-7; TCRdb picks TRBD2, but there is no DNA to check that call. This CDR3 is built from 15 residues. Germline loops: CDR1 DFQATT, CDR2 SNEGSKA (reference sequence). This CDR3 reads CSAPPGTRVSYEQYF.